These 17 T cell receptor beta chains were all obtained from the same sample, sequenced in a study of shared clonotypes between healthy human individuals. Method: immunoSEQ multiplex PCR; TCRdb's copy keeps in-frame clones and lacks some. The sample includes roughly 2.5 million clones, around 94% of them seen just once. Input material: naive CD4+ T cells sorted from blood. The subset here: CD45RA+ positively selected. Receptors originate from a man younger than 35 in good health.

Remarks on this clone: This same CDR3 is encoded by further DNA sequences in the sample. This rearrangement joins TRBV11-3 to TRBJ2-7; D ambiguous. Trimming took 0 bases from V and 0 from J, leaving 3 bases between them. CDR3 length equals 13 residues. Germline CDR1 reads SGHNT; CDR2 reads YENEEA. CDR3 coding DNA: TGTGCCAGCAGCTTAGATCGCTCCTACGAGCAGTACTTC. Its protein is CASSLDRSYEQYF.

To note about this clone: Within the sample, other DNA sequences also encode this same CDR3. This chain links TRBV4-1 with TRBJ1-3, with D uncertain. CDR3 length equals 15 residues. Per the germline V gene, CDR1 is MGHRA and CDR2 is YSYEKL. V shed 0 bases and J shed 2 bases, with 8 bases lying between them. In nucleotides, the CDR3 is TGCGCCAGCAGCCAAGAGGGCCTAACTGGAAACACCATATATTTT. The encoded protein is CASSQEGLTGNTIYF.

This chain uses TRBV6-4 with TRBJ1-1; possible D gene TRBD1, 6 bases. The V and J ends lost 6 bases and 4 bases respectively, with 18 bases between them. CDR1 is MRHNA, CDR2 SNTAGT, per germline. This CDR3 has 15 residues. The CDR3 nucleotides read TGTGCCAGCAGACCGGGACAAGGACCGTCCACTGAAGCTTTCTTT. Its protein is CASRPGQGPSTEAFF.

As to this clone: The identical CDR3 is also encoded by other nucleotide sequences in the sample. The DNA for the CDR3 is TGCGCCAGCAGCTTGGGTCAGATCACAGATACGCAGTATTTT. Protein: CASSLGQITDTQYF. The chain is built from TRBV5-1 and TRBJ2-3; D gene unclear. Germline assignment: CDR1 SGHRS and CDR2 YFSETQ. Between the trimmed V and J ends, which lost 0 bases and 2 bases, there was a span of 7 bases. This CDR3 is 14 amino acids long.

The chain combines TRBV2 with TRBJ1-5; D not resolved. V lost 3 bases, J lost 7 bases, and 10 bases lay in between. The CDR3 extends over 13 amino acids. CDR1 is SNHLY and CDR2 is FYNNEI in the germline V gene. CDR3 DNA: TGTGCCAGCAGTGACTGGGGAGGACAGCCCCAGCATTTT. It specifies CASSDWGGQPQHF.

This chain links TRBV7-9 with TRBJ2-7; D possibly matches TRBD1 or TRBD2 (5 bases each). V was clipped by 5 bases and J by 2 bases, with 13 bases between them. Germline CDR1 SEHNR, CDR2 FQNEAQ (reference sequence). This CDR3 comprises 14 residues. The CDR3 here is CASSPRDGTYEQYF. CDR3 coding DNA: TGTGCCAGCAGCCCCCGGGACGGAACCTACGAGCAGTACTTC.

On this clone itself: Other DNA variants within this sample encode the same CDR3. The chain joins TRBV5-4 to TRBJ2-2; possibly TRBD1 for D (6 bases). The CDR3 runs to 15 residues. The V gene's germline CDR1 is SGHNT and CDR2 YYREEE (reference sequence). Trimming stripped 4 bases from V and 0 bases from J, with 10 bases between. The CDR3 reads CASSPGTSNTGELFF. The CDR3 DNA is TGTGCCAGCAGCCCCGGGACATCGAACACCGGGGAGCTGTTTTTT.

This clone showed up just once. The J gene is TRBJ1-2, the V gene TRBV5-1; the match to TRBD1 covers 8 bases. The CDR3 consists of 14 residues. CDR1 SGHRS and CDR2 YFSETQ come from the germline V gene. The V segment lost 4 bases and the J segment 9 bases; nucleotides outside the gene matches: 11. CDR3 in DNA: TGCGCCAGCAGCCAACCAGGGGACAGGCGAAGCTACACCTTC. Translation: CASSQPGDRRSYTF.

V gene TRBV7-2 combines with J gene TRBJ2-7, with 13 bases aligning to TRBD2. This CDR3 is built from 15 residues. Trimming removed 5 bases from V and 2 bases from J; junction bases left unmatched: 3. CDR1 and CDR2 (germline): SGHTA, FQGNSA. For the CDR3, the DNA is TGTGCCAGCAGCCGCGGACTAGCGGGAGCCTACGAGCAGTACTTC. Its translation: CASSRGLAGAYEQYF.

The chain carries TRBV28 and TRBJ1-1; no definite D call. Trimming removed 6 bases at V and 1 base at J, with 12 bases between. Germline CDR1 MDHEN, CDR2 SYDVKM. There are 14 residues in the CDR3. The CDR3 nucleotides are TGTGCCAGCAGCCCTCCCTCAGGGAACACTGAAGCTTTCTTT. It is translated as CASSPPSGNTEAFF. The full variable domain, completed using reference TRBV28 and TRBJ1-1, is DVKVTQSSRYLVKRTGEKVFLECVQDMDHENMFWYRQDPGLGLRLIYFSYDVKMKEKGDIPEGYSVSREKKERFSLILESASTNQTSMYLCASSPPSGNTEAFFGQGTRLTVV.

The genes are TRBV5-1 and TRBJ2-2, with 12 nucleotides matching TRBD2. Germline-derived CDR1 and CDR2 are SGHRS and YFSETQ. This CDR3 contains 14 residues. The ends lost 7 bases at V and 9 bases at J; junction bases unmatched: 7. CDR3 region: CASATSGSFRELFF. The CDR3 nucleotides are TGCGCCAGCGCGACTAGCGGGAGCTTCCGGGAGCTGTTTTTT.

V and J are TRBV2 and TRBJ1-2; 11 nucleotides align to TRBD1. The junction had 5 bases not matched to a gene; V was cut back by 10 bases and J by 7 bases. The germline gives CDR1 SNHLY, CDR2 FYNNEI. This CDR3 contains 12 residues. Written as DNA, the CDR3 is TGTGCCACCAGGACAGGGGGCGTTGGCTACACCTTC. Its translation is CATRTGGVGYTF.

In DNA form, the CDR3 reads TGTGCCAGTAGTATACGAGAGGGAACCTTGCTGTTCTTC. As protein: CASSIREGTLLFF. This sequence joins TRBV19 and TRBJ2-1; tentative D call: TRBD2 (5 bases). This CDR3 is built from 13 residues. CDR1 LNHDA and CDR2 SQIVND come from the germline V gene (reference sequence). The V and J ends lost 2 bases and 15 bases respectively, with 17 bases between them.

In DNA form, the CDR3 reads TGTGCCAGCTCTTTAGACAGTCCCTACAATGAGCAGTTCTTC. Amino acid sequence: CASSLDSPYNEQFF. This chain links TRBV6-5 with TRBJ2-1; D perhaps matches TRBD1 (5 bases). V was pared by 8 bases and J by 2 bases, with 13 bases between. The CDR3 contains 14 residues. Germline loops: CDR1 MNHEY, CDR2 SVGAGI.

The CDR3 is CASSPRTNSGANVLTF. The DNA for the CDR3 is TGTGCCAGCTCACCACGTACTAACTCTGGGGCCAACGTCCTGACTTTC. V and J are TRBV18 and TRBJ2-6; D remains unclear. Germline V CDR1 and CDR2: KGHSH, LQKENI. The length of the CDR3 is 16 residues. The V and J ends lost 1 base and 0 bases respectively, with 7 bases between them. Looking up the rest from reference TRBV18 and TRBJ2-6 gives the full variable domain: NAGVMQNPRHLVRRRGQEARLRCSPMKGHSHVYWYRQLPEEGLKFMVYLQKENIIDESGMPKERFSAEFPKEGPSILRIQQVVRGDSAAYFCASSPRTNSGANVLTFGAGSRLTVL.

CDR3 DNA: TGCGCCAGCAGCCAAGATCGGGGGTACAATGAGCAGTTCTTC. Translated, it gives CASSQDRGYNEQFF. The chain carries TRBV4-3 and TRBJ2-1, with TRBD2 as a possible D gene (6 bases). CDR3 size: 14 residues. From germline, CDR1 is LGHNA and CDR2 YSLEER. V lost 0 bases and J lost 4, with 7 bases in between.

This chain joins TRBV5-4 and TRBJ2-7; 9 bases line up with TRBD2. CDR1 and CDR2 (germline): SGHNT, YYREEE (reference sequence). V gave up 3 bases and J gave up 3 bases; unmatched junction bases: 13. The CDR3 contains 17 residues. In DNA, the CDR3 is TGTGCCAGCAGCTCGGAAACCGGGACTAGCACCGACTACGAGCAGTACTTC. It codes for CASSSETGTSTDYEQYF. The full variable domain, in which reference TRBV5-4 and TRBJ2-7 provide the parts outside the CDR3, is ETGVTQSPTHLIKTRGQQVTLRCSSQSGHNTVSWYQQALGQGPQFIFQYYREEENGRGNFPPRFSGLQFPNYSSELNVNALELDDSALYLCASSSETGTSTDYEQYFGPGTRLTVT.